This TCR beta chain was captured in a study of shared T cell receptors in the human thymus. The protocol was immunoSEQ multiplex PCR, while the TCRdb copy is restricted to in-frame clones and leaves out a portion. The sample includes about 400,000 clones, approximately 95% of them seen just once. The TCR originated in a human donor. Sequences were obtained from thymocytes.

The CDR3 sequence is CASSVPASGRAYEQFF. The CDR3 nucleotides are TGTGCCAGCAGCGTACCAGCGAGCGGGAGGGCCTACGAGCAGTTCTTC. The V gene is TRBV11-2, the J gene TRBJ2-1, with 10 bases identical to TRBD2. The CDR3 extends over 16 amino acids. Germline values: CDR1 SGHAT, CDR2 FQNNGV. V lost 5 bases, J lost 10 bases, and 14 bases stayed unmatched.